Listed below are T cell receptor beta chains from one sample, sequenced in a study of neoadjuvant anti-PD-1 for oral cavity cancer. This table comes from immunoSEQ multiplex PCR, and its TCRdb copy is limited to in-frame clones, with some not included. Of approximately 17,000 clones in the sample, roughly 69% were seen once. The sequenced sample was PBMCs, obtained before nivolumab (anti-PD-1) treatment. The receptors come from a person aged 40 to 85 with oral cavity squamous cell carcinoma. The CDR3 runs from the conserved cysteine through the conserved F or W. Fields, in order: clone size, V gene, J gene, D gene, CDR3 protein, CDR3 DNA. D genes are given only for firm matches. Not all rows give a size; the values are once, few, many and, for expanded clones, a class.

abundance: -
v_gene: TRBV2
j_gene: TRBJ1-1
d_gene: -
CDR3aa: CASSAFLRTEAFF
CDR3nt: TGTGCCAGCAGTGCCTTTTTAAGGACTGAAGCTTTCTTT

abundance: -
v_gene: TRBV5-1
j_gene: TRBJ2-1
d_gene: TRBD2
CDR3aa: CASSAGGGRDNEQFF
CDR3nt: TGCGCCAGCAGCGCCGGAGGCGGGAGGGACAATGAGCAGTTCTTC

abundance: -
v_gene: TRBV28
j_gene: TRBJ1-1
d_gene: TRBD1
CDR3aa: CASSSYRGEAFF
CDR3nt: TGTGCCAGCAGTTCCTACAGGGGCGAAGCTTTCTTT

abundance: -
v_gene: TRBV6-5
j_gene: TRBJ1-2
d_gene: TRBD1
CDR3aa: CASTQGGRVTYGYTF
CDR3nt: TGTGCCAGTACTCAGGGGGGGCGGGTGACTTATGGCTACACCTTC

abundance: -
v_gene: TRBV19
j_gene: TRBJ1-2
d_gene: -
CDR3aa: CASSTRVYGYTF
CDR3nt: TGTGCCAGTAGTACCAGGGTGTATGGCTACACCTTC

abundance: -
v_gene: TRBV27
j_gene: TRBJ2-1
d_gene: TRBD1
CDR3aa: CASRRYRGYNEQFF
CDR3nt: TGTGCCAGCAGAAGGTACAGGGGGTACAATGAGCAGTTCTTC

abundance: once
v_gene: TRBV10-3
j_gene: TRBJ2-3
d_gene: TRBD2
CDR3aa: CAISEASGPDTQYF
CDR3nt: TGTGCCATCAGTGAGGCTAGCGGCCCGGATACGCAGTATTTT

abundance: -
v_gene: TRBV29-1
j_gene: TRBJ2-7
d_gene: -
CDR3aa: CSVSPGPSYEQYF
CDR3nt: TGCAGCGTTTCACCGGGACCGAGCTACGAGCAGTACTTC

abundance: -
v_gene: TRBV19
j_gene: TRBJ2-1
d_gene: TRBD2
CDR3aa: CASSMTSGRAHDVRNEQFF
CDR3nt: TGTGCCAGTAGTATGACTAGCGGGAGGGCCCACGACGTCCGCAATGAGCAGTTCTTC

abundance: -
v_gene: TRBV10-3
j_gene: TRBJ1-3
d_gene: TRBD1
CDR3aa: CAISPSTGSNTIYF
CDR3nt: TGTGCCATCAGTCCCTCGACAGGGAGTAACACCATATATTTT

abundance: -
v_gene: TRBV10-3
j_gene: TRBJ2-1
d_gene: -
CDR3aa: CAISEASMANEQFF
CDR3nt: TGTGCCATCAGTGAGGCCTCTATGGCTAATGAGCAGTTCTTC

abundance: -
v_gene: TRBV20-1
j_gene: TRBJ1-2
d_gene: TRBD1
CDR3aa: CSARNRGGYTF
CDR3nt: TGCAGTGCTAGAAACAGGGGCGGCTACACCTTC

abundance: -
v_gene: TRBV7-9
j_gene: TRBJ2-1
d_gene: -
CDR3aa: CASSLGVSYNEQFF
CDR3nt: TGTGCCAGCAGCTTGGGGGTTTCCTACAATGAGCAGTTCTTC

abundance: -
v_gene: TRBV5-6
j_gene: TRBJ1-2
d_gene: TRBD1
CDR3aa: CASSPRGTVTNYGYTF
CDR3nt: TGTGCCAGCAGCCCCAGGGGGACAGTCACTAACTATGGCTACACCTTC

abundance: -
v_gene: TRBV7-3
j_gene: TRBJ2-7
d_gene: TRBD2
CDR3aa: CASSLRPSREGPYEQYF
CDR3nt: TGTGCCAGCAGCTTAAGGCCCTCGCGGGAGGGCCCCTACGAGCAGTACTTC

abundance: -
v_gene: TRBV6-6
j_gene: TRBJ1-4
d_gene: -
CDR3aa: CASSYSGATNEKLFF
CDR3nt: TGTGCCAGCAGTTACTCGGGGGCAACTAATGAAAAACTGTTTTTT

abundance: -
v_gene: TRBV11-2
j_gene: TRBJ1-5
d_gene: TRBD1
CDR3aa: CASSPAGQGLGEPQHF
CDR3nt: TGTGCCAGCAGCCCAGCAGGACAGGGCCTGGGGGAGCCCCAGCATTTT

abundance: once
v_gene: TRBV6-5
j_gene: TRBJ1-1
d_gene: -
CDR3aa: CATKAGLGYTEAFF
CDR3nt: TGTGCCACCAAGGCAGGGCTCGGGTACACTGAAGCTTTCTTT

abundance: -
v_gene: TRBV5-4
j_gene: TRBJ2-7
d_gene: TRBD2
CDR3aa: CASSLASGVSEQYF
CDR3nt: TGTGCCAGCAGCTTGGCTAGCGGGGTCTCCGAGCAGTACTTC

abundance: -
v_gene: TRBV11-1
j_gene: TRBJ2-7
d_gene: TRBD2
CDR3aa: CASRSRTSGSYEQYF
CDR3nt: TGTGCCAGCAGGAGTAGGACTAGCGGGAGTTACGAGCAGTACTTC

abundance: -
v_gene: TRBV9
j_gene: TRBJ1-2
d_gene: -
CDR3aa: CASSVTRADYGYTF
CDR3nt: TGTGCCAGCAGCGTAACCAGGGCTGACTATGGCTACACCTTC

abundance: once
v_gene: TRBV2
j_gene: TRBJ2-7
d_gene: TRBD2
CDR3aa: CASTGRELSYEQYF
CDR3nt: TGTGCCAGCACTGGGAGGGAACTCAGCTACGAGCAGTACTTC

abundance: -
v_gene: TRBV5-4
j_gene: TRBJ2-2
d_gene: -
CDR3aa: CASRLGGRGSPNDGELFF
CDR3nt: TGTGCCAGCAGGTTGGGGGGGCGCGGGAGCCCCAATGACGGGGAGCTGTTTTTT

abundance: -
v_gene: TRBV7-2
j_gene: TRBJ2-2
d_gene: -
CDR3aa: CASSHKLAPRGGELFF
CDR3nt: TGTGCCAGCAGCCATAAACTGGCCCCGCGGGGCGGGGAGCTGTTTTTT

abundance: -
v_gene: TRBV2
j_gene: TRBJ2-3
d_gene: TRBD1
CDR3aa: CASSGRQGGDTQYF
CDR3nt: TGTGCCAGCAGTGGAAGACAGGGTGGGGATACGCAGTATTTT

abundance: -
v_gene: TRBV25-1
j_gene: TRBJ1-5
d_gene: -
CDR3aa: CASSEVGFNQPQHF
CDR3nt: TGTGCCAGCAGTGAAGTAGGGTTTAATCAGCCCCAGCATTTT

abundance: -
v_gene: TRBV6-4
j_gene: TRBJ1-2
d_gene: -
CDR3aa: CASSGSGTYYGYTF
CDR3nt: TGTGCCAGCAGTGGTTCCGGGACGTACTATGGCTACACCTTC

abundance: -
v_gene: TRBV19
j_gene: TRBJ1-2
d_gene: TRBD1
CDR3aa: CASTGRTGGFYGYTF
CDR3nt: TGTGCCAGTACCGGGAGAACAGGGGGCTTCTATGGCTACACCTTC

abundance: -
v_gene: TRBV11-2
j_gene: TRBJ2-1
d_gene: TRBD2
CDR3aa: CASSLEGTSSEQFF
CDR3nt: TGTGCCAGCAGCTTAGAGGGGACTAGCAGTGAGCAGTTCTTC

abundance: -
v_gene: TRBV27
j_gene: TRBJ2-7
d_gene: -
CDR3aa: CASSLSFWEDYEQYF
CDR3nt: TGTGCCAGCAGTTTATCGTTTTGGGAGGACTACGAGCAGTACTTC

abundance: -
v_gene: TRBV2
j_gene: TRBJ2-5
d_gene: -
CDR3aa: CASSESRSGVETQYF
CDR3nt: TGTGCCAGCAGTGAAAGTCGGTCGGGAGTCGAGACCCAGTACTTC

abundance: -
v_gene: TRBV6-1
j_gene: TRBJ1-5
d_gene: -
CDR3aa: CASRVVQGDQPQHF
CDR3nt: TGTGCCAGCAGAGTAGTACAGGGAGATCAGCCCCAGCATTTT

abundance: -
v_gene: TRBV23-1
j_gene: TRBJ2-7
d_gene: -
CDR3aa: CASSQPYEQYF
CDR3nt: TGCGCCAGCAGTCAGCCCTACGAGCAGTACTTC

abundance: once
v_gene: TRBV5-4
j_gene: TRBJ2-3
d_gene: TRBD2
CDR3aa: CASSLRLAGELPHTQYF
CDR3nt: TGTGCCAGCAGCTTGCGACTAGCGGGAGAGTTGCCCCATACGCAGTATTTT

abundance: few
v_gene: TRBV10-1
j_gene: TRBJ1-1
d_gene: -
CDR3aa: CASSNSKNTEAFF
CDR3nt: TGCGCCAGCAGTAACAGCAAGAACACTGAAGCTTTCTTT

abundance: few
v_gene: TRBV7-9
j_gene: TRBJ1-1
d_gene: TRBD1
CDR3aa: CASSPPGQNEAFF
CDR3nt: TGTGCCAGCAGCCCTCCGGGACAGAATGAAGCTTTCTTT

abundance: -
v_gene: TRBV5-6
j_gene: TRBJ1-1
d_gene: -
CDR3aa: CASSLWAALNTEAFF
CDR3nt: TGTGCCAGCAGCTTGTGGGCAGCTTTGAACACTGAAGCTTTCTTT

abundance: -
v_gene: TRBV5-1
j_gene: TRBJ2-1
d_gene: TRBD1
CDR3aa: CASSLQGASYNEQFF
CDR3nt: TGCGCCAGCAGTTTGCAGGGGGCATCGTACAATGAGCAGTTCTTC

abundance: -
v_gene: TRBV4-2
j_gene: TRBJ1-1
d_gene: -
CDR3aa: CASSQGFPEAFF
CDR3nt: TGTGCCAGCAGCCAAGGGTTTCCTGAAGCTTTCTTT

abundance: -
v_gene: TRBV30
j_gene: TRBJ2-1
d_gene: TRBD2
CDR3aa: CAWSAQRELGAEQFF
CDR3nt: TGTGCCTGGAGTGCCCAGCGGGAGCTAGGGGCTGAGCAGTTCTTC

abundance: -
v_gene: TRBV7-9
j_gene: TRBJ2-5
d_gene: -
CDR3aa: CASSLEGREATQYF
CDR3nt: TGTGCCAGCAGCTTAGAGGGCAGGGAGGCGACCCAGTACTTC

abundance: -
v_gene: TRBV19
j_gene: TRBJ1-2
d_gene: -
CDR3aa: CASSGQGIHYGYTF
CDR3nt: TGTGCCAGTAGTGGCCAGGGGATTCACTATGGCTACACCTTC

abundance: once
v_gene: TRBV2
j_gene: TRBJ2-2
d_gene: TRBD2
CDR3aa: CASSEGQTSAGELFF
CDR3nt: TGTGCCAGCAGTGAAGGCCAGACTAGCGCCGGGGAGCTGTTTTTT

abundance: -
v_gene: TRBV6-6
j_gene: TRBJ2-3
d_gene: TRBD2
CDR3aa: CASRASGGLSTDTQYF
CDR3nt: TGTGCCAGCAGGGCTAGCGGAGGGCTAAGCACAGATACGCAGTATTTT

abundance: -
v_gene: TRBV5-1
j_gene: TRBJ1-3
d_gene: -
CDR3aa: CASSLGLSGTESGNTIYF
CDR3nt: TGCGCCAGCAGCTTGGGACTCTCCGGGACGGAATCTGGAAACACCATATATTTT

abundance: -
v_gene: TRBV29-1
j_gene: TRBJ1-1
d_gene: -
CDR3aa: CSVEVGTEAFF
CDR3nt: TGCAGCGTTGAAGTTGGGACTGAAGCTTTCTTT

abundance: few
v_gene: TRBV28
j_gene: TRBJ1-1
d_gene: -
CDR3aa: CASSFGGIPEAFF
CDR3nt: TGTGCCAGCAGTTTTGGGGGGATACCTGAAGCTTTCTTT

abundance: -
v_gene: TRBV6-1
j_gene: TRBJ2-1
d_gene: TRBD2
CDR3aa: CASSDPLAGGLRNEQFF
CDR3nt: TGTGCCAGCAGTGACCCTTTAGCGGGAGGGCTAAGGAATGAGCAGTTCTTC

abundance: once
v_gene: TRBV2
j_gene: TRBJ1-2
d_gene: -
CDR3aa: CASSVTDYGYTF
CDR3nt: TGTGCCAGCAGTGTTACGGACTATGGCTACACCTTC

abundance: -
v_gene: TRBV30
j_gene: TRBJ2-7
d_gene: TRBD2
CDR3aa: CAWSRKQASGDNSYEQYF
CDR3nt: TGTGCCTGGAGCCGAAAGCAGGCTAGCGGAGACAACTCCTACGAGCAGTACTTC

abundance: -
v_gene: TRBV5-4
j_gene: TRBJ2-1
d_gene: TRBD2
CDR3aa: CASSLEGLPPNNEQFF
CDR3nt: TGTGCCAGCAGCTTGGAGGGACTACCCCCAAACAATGAGCAGTTCTTC

abundance: -
v_gene: TRBV5-1
j_gene: TRBJ2-7
d_gene: TRBD2
CDR3aa: CASSVPLAGGSAGEQYF
CDR3nt: TGCGCCAGCAGCGTACCCTTAGCGGGCGGGAGCGCCGGCGAGCAGTACTTC

abundance: few
v_gene: TRBV28
j_gene: TRBJ2-3
d_gene: TRBD2
CDR3aa: CASRDSGTDTQYF
CDR3nt: TGTGCCAGCAGAGATAGCGGGACAGATACGCAGTATTTT

abundance: few
v_gene: TRBV19
j_gene: TRBJ2-3
d_gene: TRBD2
CDR3aa: CASSASGTDTQYF
CDR3nt: TGTGCCAGTAGTGCTAGCGGGACAGATACGCAGTATTTT

abundance: -
v_gene: TRBV4-1
j_gene: TRBJ2-7
d_gene: -
CDR3aa: CASSQDLAGVSYEQYF
CDR3nt: TGCGCCAGCAGCCAAGATCTCGCAGGGGTTTCCTACGAGCAGTACTTC

abundance: -
v_gene: TRBV6-5
j_gene: TRBJ2-5
d_gene: -
CDR3aa: CASSYSYSEETQYF
CDR3nt: TGTGCCAGCAGTTACTCGTACAGCGAAGAGACCCAGTACTTC

abundance: -
v_gene: TRBV29-1
j_gene: TRBJ1-3
d_gene: -
CDR3aa: CSVVPSGNTIYF
CDR3nt: TGCAGCGTTGTCCCCTCTGGAAACACCATATATTTT

abundance: -
v_gene: TRBV18
j_gene: TRBJ2-3
d_gene: TRBD2
CDR3aa: CASSLGTSGTDTQYF
CDR3nt: TGTGCCAGCTCGCTCGGGACTAGCGGCACAGATACGCAGTATTTT

abundance: -
v_gene: TRBV30
j_gene: TRBJ1-5
d_gene: -
CDR3aa: CAWRGKAGQEANQPQHF
CDR3nt: TGTGCCTGGAGGGGTAAAGCAGGACAAGAAGCCAATCAGCCCCAGCATTTT

abundance: -
v_gene: TRBV4-1
j_gene: TRBJ2-3
d_gene: TRBD2
CDR3aa: CASSQGRETGGPGDTQYF
CDR3nt: TGCGCCAGCAGCCAAGGAAGGGAAACGGGAGGGCCCGGAGATACGCAGTATTTT